The source of this T cell receptor (beta chain) is a study of T cell repertoires in cytomegalovirus infection. CDR3 size: 14 residues. Per the germline V gene, CDR1 is SGHKS and CDR2 is YYEKEE (reference sequence). With 1 base removed from V and 7 bases from J, the gap between germline ends came to 15 bases. In the case of this clonotype: Its antigen remains unknown.

From the reads, TCRdb called clonotypes with MiXCR, one entry per CDR3 protein. Among some 590,000 distinct CDR3 sequences listed, approximately 40% were seen once. The sequence was obtained from a human donor in good health (CMV status not recorded). Some clones in this sample may be carry-over from other donors' samples. This chain uses TRBV5-5 with TRBJ2-7; D remains unclear. The sequencing used cultured PBMCs, collected from culture after CMV antigen stimulation. The CDR3 here is CASSLPPREGEQYF. DNA of the CDR3: TGTGCCAGCAGCTTGCCTCCACGTGAAGGAGAGCAGTACTTC.